A selection of T cell receptor beta chains follows, all from one sample in a study of graft-versus-host responses after intestinal transplantation. TCRdb's table, derived via immunoSEQ multiplex PCR, lists solely in-frame clones and lacks some. The sample lists about 14,000 clones, around 94% occurring once. The sequencing here drew on PBMCs, taken 9 days after transplant. The source is a human patient who received an intestinal transplant, so some T cells may come from the graft donor. Both conserved end residues are part of each CDR3. The D gene is left open where the match is weak. Clone size is not always given. Where it is, it says once, few, many or a class for expanded clones.

d_gene: .
abundance: few
j_gene: TRBJ2-6
v_gene: TRBV4-2
CDR3aa: CASSQDRSSGANVLTF
CDR3nt: TGTGCCAGCAGCCAAGATCGAAGCTCTGGGGCCAACGTCCTGACTTTC

d_gene: TRBD2
abundance: once
j_gene: TRBJ2-3
v_gene: TRBV4-1
CDR3aa: CASSHARAGGRDTQYF
CDR3nt: TGCGCCAGCAGCCATGCTCGGGCGGGAGGGAGGGATACGCAGTATTTT

d_gene: .
abundance: once
j_gene: TRBJ2-3
v_gene: TRBV10-2
CDR3aa: CASSATPGRSPGDTQYF
CDR3nt: TGCGCCAGCAGCGCAACCCCGGGACGGAGCCCGGGGGATACGCAGTATTTT

d_gene: TRBD2
abundance: .
j_gene: TRBJ2-2
v_gene: TRBV30
CDR3aa: CAWSGRGWFGELFF
CDR3nt: TGTGCCTGGAGTGGGCGGGGGTGGTTCGGGGAGCTGTTTTTT

d_gene: TRBD2
abundance: large
j_gene: TRBJ2-1
v_gene: TRBV19
CDR3aa: CASMTSRASLGQAFF
CDR3nt: TGTGCCAGTATGACTAGCAGGGCGAGTTTAGGGCAGGCGTTCTTC

d_gene: TRBD2
abundance: .
j_gene: TRBJ2-7
v_gene: TRBV10-3
CDR3aa: CAISRTGTSTTYEQYF
CDR3nt: TGTGCCATCAGTCGAACCGGGACTAGCACAACCTACGAGCAGTACTTC

d_gene: .
abundance: .
j_gene: TRBJ1-5
v_gene: TRBV28
CDR3aa: CATNRYSNQPQHF
CDR3nt: TGTGCCACGAACAGATATAGCAATCAGCCCCAGCATTTT

d_gene: TRBD1
abundance: .
j_gene: TRBJ1-5
v_gene: TRBV6-5
CDR3aa: CASSRRQGGGQPQHF
CDR3nt: TGTGCCAGCAGCCGTCGACAGGGTGGGGGTCAGCCCCAGCATTTT

d_gene: .
abundance: once
j_gene: TRBJ1-1
v_gene: TRBV27
CDR3aa: CASSITGTEAFF
CDR3nt: TGTGCCAGCAGCATCACCGGGACAGAAGCTTTCTTT

d_gene: TRBD2
abundance: .
j_gene: TRBJ2-1
v_gene: TRBV28
CDR3aa: CASSRSSASGRYNEQFF
CDR3nt: TGTGCCAGCAGTCGCTCTTCGGCTAGCGGGAGATACAATGAGCAGTTCTTC

d_gene: TRBD1
abundance: .
j_gene: TRBJ1-4
v_gene: TRBV28
CDR3aa: CASSARDRRATNEKLFF
CDR3nt: TGTGCCAGCAGTGCCCGGGACAGGAGGGCAACTAATGAAAAACTGTTTTTT

d_gene: TRBD1
abundance: .
j_gene: TRBJ1-1
v_gene: TRBV29-1
CDR3aa: CSVVGGTVGTEAFF
CDR3nt: TGCAGCGTTGTCGGGGGGACAGTTGGCACTGAAGCTTTCTTT

d_gene: TRBD1
abundance: .
j_gene: TRBJ2-5
v_gene: TRBV4-1
CDR3aa: CASRLAGTAEETQYF
CDR3nt: TGCGCCAGCAGGCTTGCCGGGACAGCCGAAGAGACCCAGTACTTC

d_gene: .
abundance: .
j_gene: TRBJ1-2
v_gene: TRBV6-1
CDR3aa: CASSELIGDLVNYGYTF
CDR3nt: TGTGCCAGCAGTGAATTGATAGGGGATCTCGTTAACTATGGCTACACCTTC

d_gene: .
abundance: .
j_gene: TRBJ2-4
v_gene: TRBV7-8
CDR3aa: CASSFEQGFVTKNIQYF
CDR3nt: TGTGCCAGCAGCTTCGAACAGGGCTTCGTGACCAAAAACATTCAGTACTTC

d_gene: TRBD2
abundance: .
j_gene: TRBJ2-7
v_gene: TRBV5-4
CDR3aa: CASSYGRGDEQYF
CDR3nt: TGTGCCAGCAGCTACGGGCGGGGGGACGAGCAGTACTTC

d_gene: .
abundance: few
j_gene: TRBJ2-5
v_gene: TRBV19
CDR3aa: CASMGGGTQYF
CDR3nt: TGTGCCAGTATGGGGGGTGGGACCCAGTACTTC

d_gene: TRBD2
abundance: .
j_gene: TRBJ2-7
v_gene: TRBV29-1
CDR3aa: CSVAPGTRGREGRSYEQYF
CDR3nt: TGCAGCGTAGCCCCCGGGACCCGAGGACGGGAGGGCCGCTCCTACGAGCAGTACTTC

d_gene: .
abundance: .
j_gene: TRBJ2-7
v_gene: TRBV7-9
CDR3aa: CASSADQRGRYEQYF
CDR3nt: TGTGCCAGCAGCGCCGACCAAAGAGGAAGGTACGAGCAGTACTTC

d_gene: TRBD2
abundance: once
j_gene: TRBJ2-7
v_gene: TRBV10-3
CDR3aa: CAISESGLAASYEQYF
CDR3nt: TGTGCCATCAGTGAGTCAGGACTAGCGGCCTCCTACGAGCAGTACTTC

d_gene: TRBD2
abundance: .
j_gene: TRBJ2-3
v_gene: TRBV4-1
CDR3aa: CASSHPGLATPTDTQYF
CDR3nt: TGCGCCAGCAGCCATCCGGGACTAGCGACGCCCACAGATACGCAGTATTTT

d_gene: .
abundance: .
j_gene: TRBJ2-7
v_gene: TRBV30
CDR3aa: CAWSPIEQGSYEQYF
CDR3nt: TGTGCCTGGAGTCCAATTGAACAGGGCTCCTACGAGCAGTACTTC

d_gene: .
abundance: .
j_gene: TRBJ1-1
v_gene: TRBV6-5
CDR3aa: CASSTAFGVTEAFF
CDR3nt: TGTGCCAGCAGTACCGCCTTTGGAGTCACTGAAGCTTTCTTT

d_gene: .
abundance: .
j_gene: TRBJ2-6
v_gene: TRBV6-5
CDR3aa: CASSLGHSGANVLTF
CDR3nt: TGTGCCAGCAGCCTCGGCCACTCTGGGGCCAACGTCCTGACTTTC

d_gene: .
abundance: .
j_gene: TRBJ1-1
v_gene: TRBV5-4
CDR3aa: CASSLGENTEAFF
CDR3nt: TGTGCCAGCAGCTTGGGGGAGAACACTGAAGCTTTCTTT